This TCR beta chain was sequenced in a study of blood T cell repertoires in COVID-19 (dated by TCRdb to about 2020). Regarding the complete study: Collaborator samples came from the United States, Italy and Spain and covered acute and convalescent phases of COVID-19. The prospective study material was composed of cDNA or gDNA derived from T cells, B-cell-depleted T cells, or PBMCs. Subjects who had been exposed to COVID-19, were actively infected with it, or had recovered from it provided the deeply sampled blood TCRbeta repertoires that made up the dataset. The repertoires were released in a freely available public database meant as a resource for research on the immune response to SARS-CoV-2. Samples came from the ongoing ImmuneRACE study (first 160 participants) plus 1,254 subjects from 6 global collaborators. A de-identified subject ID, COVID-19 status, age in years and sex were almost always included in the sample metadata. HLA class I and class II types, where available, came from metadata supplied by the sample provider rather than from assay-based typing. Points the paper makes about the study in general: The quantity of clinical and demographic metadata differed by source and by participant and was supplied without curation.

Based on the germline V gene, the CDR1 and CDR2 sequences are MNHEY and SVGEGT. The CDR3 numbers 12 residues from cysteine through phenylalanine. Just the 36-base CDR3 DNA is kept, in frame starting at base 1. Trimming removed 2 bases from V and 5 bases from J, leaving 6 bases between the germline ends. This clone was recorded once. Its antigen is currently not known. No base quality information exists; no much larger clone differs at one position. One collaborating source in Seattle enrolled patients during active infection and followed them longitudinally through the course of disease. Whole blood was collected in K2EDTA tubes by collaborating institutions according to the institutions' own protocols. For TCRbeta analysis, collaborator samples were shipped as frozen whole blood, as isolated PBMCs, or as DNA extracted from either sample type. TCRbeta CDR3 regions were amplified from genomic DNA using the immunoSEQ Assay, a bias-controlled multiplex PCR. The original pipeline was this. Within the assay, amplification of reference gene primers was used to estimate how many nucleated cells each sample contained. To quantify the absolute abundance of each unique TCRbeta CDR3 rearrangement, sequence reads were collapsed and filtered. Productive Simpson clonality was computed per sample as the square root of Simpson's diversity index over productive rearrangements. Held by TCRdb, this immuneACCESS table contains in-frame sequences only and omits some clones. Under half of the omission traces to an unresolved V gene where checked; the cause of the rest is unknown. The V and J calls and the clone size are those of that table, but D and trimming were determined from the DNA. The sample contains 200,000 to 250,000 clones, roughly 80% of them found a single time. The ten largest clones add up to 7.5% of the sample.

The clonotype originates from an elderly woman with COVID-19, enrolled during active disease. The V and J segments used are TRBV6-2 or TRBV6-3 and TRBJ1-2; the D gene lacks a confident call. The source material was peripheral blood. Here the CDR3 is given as CASSYNSYGYTF. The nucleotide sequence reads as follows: TGTGCCAGCAGTTACAACAGTTATGGCTACACCTTC.